A single sample gave rise to the 3 T cell receptor beta chains below, sequenced in a study of graft-versus-host responses after intestinal transplantation (dated by TCRdb to the early 2020s). The antigens these receptors bind are not known. The time point label corresponds to: cells obtained before transplantation from donor or recipient. Library preparation used the immunoSEQ multiplex PCR assay. TCRdb retrieved this table from immuneACCESS and kept in-frame rearrangements only. Not all clones are present; in checked studies, unresolved V genes account for under half, and no reason is known for the remainder. Within this sample are fewer than 110,000 clones, with roughly 87% of them counted one time only. The ten largest clonotypes hold less than 0.85% of the sample. The sample in question was unstimulated CD4+ T cells sorted from spleen or lymph node cells, obtained before transplant. Every receptor here comes from a human donor who was the organ donor for an intestinal transplant.

A few counts support this clone. The chain recombines TRBV7-2 with TRBJ1-4, with TRBD1 matching 8 bases. The germline V gene has CDR1 SGHTA and CDR2 FQGNSA. V lost 5 bases, J lost 7 bases, and 9 bases stayed unmatched. The CDR3 is made up of 15 amino acids. The CDR3 region has the DNA TGTGCCAGCAGCCCGTACAGGGGGGGAGCTGAAAAACTGTTTTTT. This sequence encodes CASSPYRGGAEKLFF.

The chain links TRBV2 to TRBJ2-1; D uncertain. V lost 2 bases to trimming and J lost 4 bases, with 18 bases between them. CDR1 is SNHLY, CDR2 FYNNEI, per germline. The CDR3 is 17 residues long. CDR3 sequence: CASSEYLSGVLYNEQFF. The CDR3 DNA reads as TGTGCCAGCAGTGAATATCTGAGTGGGGTCCTTTACAATGAGCAGTTCTTC.

DNA of the CDR3: TGTGCCAGCAGCGCGACAGGGGGCCGGGGAGAGACCCAGTACTTC. Translating gives CASSATGGRGETQYF. The chain employs TRBV7-3 and TRBJ2-5; 10 bases match TRBD1. The V segment lost 5 bases and the J segment 4 bases; nucleotides outside the gene matches: 7. This CDR3 is 15 amino acids long. Germline V CDR1 and CDR2: SGHTA, FQGTGA.